Listed below are T cell receptor beta chains from one sample, sequenced in a study of shared clonotypes between healthy human individuals. Sequencing was performed with immunoSEQ multiplex PCR; in TCRdb, only in-frame clones are kept and a portion is missing. The sample contains about 680,000 clones, under 95% of which appear only once. Sequencing used naive CD8+ T cells sorted from blood. The source of these receptors is a man aged 25 to 40 in good health. CDR3s include the opening cysteine and the closing phenylalanine or tryptophan. D genes are given only for firm matches. Expanded clones are given a class, and other clones once, few, many or no size at all.

J	size	D	V	CDR3	DNA
TRBJ2-2	.	.	TRBV11-2	CASSSRDRDTGELFF	TGTGCCAGCAGCTCCCGGGACCGAGACACCGGGGAGCTGTTTTTT
TRBJ2-7	.	.	TRBV2	CASSGGTGAAEQYF	TGTGCCAGCAGTGGCGGGACGGGCGCTGCCGAGCAGTACTTC
TRBJ2-3	.	TRBD2	TRBV28	CASSLGASGRVSDTQYF	TGTGCCAGCAGTTTGGGGGCTAGCGGGAGGGTGTCAGATACGCAGTATTTT
TRBJ2-5	.	.	TRBV13	CASSPSPPTQYF	TGTGCCAGCAGCCCCTCCCCCCCAACCCAGTACTTC
TRBJ2-7	once	.	TRBV6-6	CASRYGEEVLYEQYF	TGTGCCAGCCGTTACGGGGAGGAGGTGCTCTACGAGCAGTACTTC
TRBJ2-1	.	TRBD2	TRBV6-5	CASSAGTSGYNEQFF	TGTGCCAGCAGCGCCGGGACTAGCGGGTACAATGAGCAGTTCTTC
TRBJ2-7	.	TRBD2	TRBV28	CASSYISGTSYEQYF	TGTGCCAGCAGTTATATTAGCGGGACTTCCTACGAGCAGTACTTC
TRBJ1-4	.	.	TRBV9	CASSGSKVENEKLFF	TGTGCCAGCAGTGGATCTAAGGTAGAGAATGAAAAACTGTTTTTT
TRBJ2-1	.	.	TRBV27	CASSFNRELRSEQFF	TGTGCCAGCAGTTTCAACCGGGAGTTGAGGAGTGAGCAGTTCTTC
TRBJ2-7	.	.	TRBV27	CASSLGRDTYEQYF	TGTGCCAGCAGTTTGGGGCGGGACACCTACGAGCAGTACTTC
TRBJ2-5	.	TRBD2	TRBV7-2	CASSLWPSGRAEETQYF	TGTGCCAGCAGCTTATGGCCGAGTGGGAGGGCCGAAGAGACCCAGTACTTC
TRBJ2-7	.	.	TRBV11-2	CASSPSPYEQYF	TGTGCCAGCAGCCCGTCTCCTTACGAGCAGTACTTC
TRBJ2-7	.	TRBD2	TRBV9	CASSVGGLLAGGSYEQYF	TGTGCCAGCAGCGTAGGGGGCTTACTAGCGGGAGGCTCCTACGAGCAGTACTTC
TRBJ2-7	.	.	TRBV9	CASSVDPGAYEQYF	TGTGCCAGCAGCGTAGATCCAGGAGCCTACGAGCAGTACTTC
TRBJ1-4	.	.	TRBV6-4	CASGVNHEKLFF	TGTGCCAGCGGGGTAAATCATGAAAAACTGTTTTTT
TRBJ2-7	.	.	TRBV2	CATNREYEQYF	TGTGCCACCAACAGGGAGTACGAGCAGTACTTC
TRBJ2-7	.	TRBD2	TRBV7-9	CASSLAGAGTYEQYF	TGTGCCAGCAGCTTAGCGGGAGCGGGGACCTACGAGCAGTACTTC
TRBJ1-3	.	.	TRBV7-2	CASSLAGAGNTIYF	TGTGCCAGCAGCTTAGCGGGGGCCGGAAACACCATATATTTT
TRBJ2-1	.	TRBD2	TRBV7-9	CASSQGLAAPAGNEQFF	TGTGCCAGCAGCCAGGGACTAGCGGCCCCGGCTGGCAATGAGCAGTTCTTC
TRBJ2-2	.	TRBD1	TRBV5-1	CASRGGQGLVGELFF	TGCGCCAGCCGAGGGGGACAGGGGCTGGTCGGGGAGCTGTTTTTT
TRBJ2-1	.	.	TRBV7-3	CASSLMQGSYNEQFF	TGTGCCAGCAGCTTAATGCAGGGTTCCTACAATGAGCAGTTCTTC
TRBJ2-3	.	TRBD1	TRBV5-6	CASSLGLTGADTQYF	TGTGCCAGCAGCTTGGGACTCACAGGGGCAGATACGCAGTATTTT
TRBJ2-5	.	.	TRBV5-1	CASSLAAGVETQYF	TGCGCCAGCAGCTTGGCGGCTGGGGTTGAGACCCAGTACTTC
TRBJ2-1	.	.	TRBV27	CASSPRTGYYNEQFF	TGTGCCAGCAGTCCCCGAACCGGGTACTACAATGAGCAGTTCTTC
TRBJ1-5	.	.	TRBV2	CASSEGRLGNQPQHF	TGTGCCAGCAGTGAGGGGCGGTTGGGCAATCAGCCCCAGCATTTT